Each of the 21 T cell receptor beta chains below was sequenced from the same sample in a study of identical twins (dated by TCRdb to 2016 to 2017). The library came from 5' RACE. For sequencing, an Illumina HiSeq 2000 was employed. Using fastp trimming at Q25 and MiXCR clonotype assembly, TCRdb reanalyzed the public sequencing data and kept in-frame beta chains. Under each unique CDR3 protein, matching rows form one entry showing the most common genes and DNA. The sample table records some 630,000 distinct CDR3 sequences; around 7.4% of these occur just once. Around 1.6% of the sample goes to the ten largest clones. The data also belong to a second study, concerning yellow fever vaccine responses in identical twins.

The specimen sequenced was PBMCs. These receptors all stem from a woman aged 18-29 years in good health.

There are a few counts of this clonotype. V gene TRBV29-1 combines with J gene TRBJ2-2, with TRBD1 matching 10 bases. J was trimmed by 6 bases and V by 4 bases; bases with no gene match: 8. The germline V gene has CDR1 SQVTM and CDR2 ANQGSEA. This CDR3 has 15 amino acids. The CDR3 reads CSVGGGQGRSGELFF. In DNA form, the CDR3 reads TGCAGCGTTGGGGGGGGACAGGGGCGTTCCGGGGAGCTGTTTTTT.

The rearrangement links TRBV12-3 or TRBV12-4 to TRBJ1-3; 8 nucleotides line up with TRBD1. With V trimmed by 6 bases and J by 0 bases, 4 bases remained unmatched. The CDR3 consists of 15 residues. DNA for the CDR3: TGTGCCAGCAGGTCGGACAGGGCCTCTGGAAACACCATATATTTT. Protein: CASRSDRASGNTIYF.

The chain carries TRBV10-3 and TRBJ2-3; 11 positions agree with TRBD2. The CDR3 has 15 amino acids. J gave up 0 bases and V 7 bases, and 3 bases lay outside the gene matches. Per germline, CDR1 ENHRY and CDR2 SYGVKD. CDR3 residues: CAIKRLAGSTDTQYF. The CDR3 bases are TGTGCCATCAAGAGACTAGCGGGGAGCACAGATACGCAGTATTTT.

This rearrangement joins TRBV10-3 to TRBJ2-1, with 7 nucleotides matching TRBD2. V dropped 0 bases and J dropped 4; count of bases not matched to a gene: 9. Germline-derived CDR1 and CDR2 are ENHRY and SYGVKD. The length of the CDR3 is 17 residues. The DNA for the CDR3 is TGTGCCATCAGTGAGTCCTCATCGGGACTATTATACAATGAGCAGTTCTTC. Translated: CAISESSSGLLYNEQFF.

This clonotype occurred many times. This chain uses TRBV24-1 with TRBJ2-1; 8 positions match TRBD1. Trimming at V came to 4 bases and at J to 0 bases, leaving 4 bases not matched to a gene. The CDR3 length is 16 residues. CDR1 and CDR2 (germline): KGHDR, SFDVKD. CDR3 nucleotide sequence: TGTGCCACCAGTGAGACGGGACAGGCCTCCTACAATGAGCAGTTCTTC. Amino acid sequence: CATSETGQASYNEQFF.

This clonotype showed up just a few times. The chain joins TRBV29-1 to TRBJ2-2; TRBD1 matches 10 bases. In germline, CDR1 is SQVTM, CDR2 ANQGSEA. J was trimmed by 6 bases and V by 7 bases; bases with no gene match: 11. The CDR3 has 15 residues. CDR3 sequence reads: CSGRGDRGSAGELFF. In DNA form, the CDR3 reads TGCAGCGGCAGAGGGGACAGGGGTTCCGCCGGGGAGCTGTTTTTT.

This clonotype was counted many times. The chain couples TRBV6-5 to TRBJ1-4; D unclear. Trimming took off 2 bases at V and 6 bases at J, with 13 bases between the two ends. Germline CDR1 MNHEY, CDR2 SVGAGI. This CDR3 has 15 residues. The CDR3 DNA is TGTGCCAGCAGTTACACAACAAGCTACGATGAAAAACTGTTTTTT. It encodes CASSYTTSYDEKLFF.

At least ten counts were recorded for this clonotype. The chain has TRBV5-1 and TRBJ2-3, with a tentative D call TRBD2 (5 bases). Germline CDR1 is SGHRS and CDR2 is YFSETQ. The CDR3 has 18 residues. The V gene lost 0 bases and the J gene lost 3 bases, with 20 bases spanning the gap. Written as DNA, the CDR3 is TGCGCCAGCAGCTTGGGTGGGCTGAACACAAGAGGGACAGATACGCAGTATTTT. Translation: CASSLGGLNTRGTDTQYF.

This clonotype was counted at least ten times. This chain joins TRBV20-1 and TRBJ2-1; maybe TRBD1 (6 bases). Germline V gene lookup returns CDR1 DFQATT and CDR2 SNEGSKA (reference sequence). V lost 5 bases and J lost 8, with 16 bases in between. The CDR3 has 13 amino acids. This chain's CDR3 is CSALGALVDEQFF. The DNA for the CDR3 is TGCAGTGCTCTGGGGGCCTTGGTCGATGAGCAGTTCTTC.

This clonotype was seen repeatedly, ten times or more. The chain uses TRBV12-3 or TRBV12-4 and TRBJ1-2, with D possibly matching TRBD1 (6 bases). The CDR3 loop spans 13 amino acids. Deletions cut 2 bases from V and 4 bases from J, with 8 bases between. Here the CDR3 DNA reads TGTGCCAGCAGTTTAAGGGGGTTCTATGGCTACACCTTC. It is translated as CASSLRGFYGYTF.

The chain is built from TRBV20-1 and TRBJ2-2; TRBD2 aligns across 9 bases. CDR3 size: 16 residues. The V gene end was trimmed by 3 bases and the J gene end by 4 bases; junction bases not matched to a gene: 9. Germline CDR1 is DFQATT and CDR2 is SNEGSKA (reference sequence). CDR3 sequence (DNA): TGCAGTGCTAGGGACCCTAGCGGGGCCCTCACCGGGGAGCTGTTTTTT. This sequence encodes CSARDPSGALTGELFF.

This clonotype was seen a few times. This chain links TRBV6-5 with TRBJ2-1, with a weak D call TRBD1 (6 bases). The CDR3 runs to 14 residues. V dropped 3 bases and J dropped 7 bases, with 13 bases sitting between them. Germline V gene data show CDR1 as MNHEY and CDR2 as SVGAGI. The CDR3 here is CASSYSGAGNEQFF. The CDR3 nucleotides are TGTGCCAGCAGTTATTCAGGGGCGGGTAATGAGCAGTTCTTC.

This clonotype was observed a handful of times. The chain recombines TRBV18 with TRBJ1-2, with a possible D match to TRBD1 (5 bases). Germline CDR1 KGHSH, CDR2 LQKENI. V was pared by 4 bases and J by 3 bases, with 15 bases between. CDR3 length: 15 amino acids. Here the CDR3 DNA reads TGTGCCAGCTCACGATCCCCAGGGATGGACTATGGCTACACCTTC. This translates into CASSRSPGMDYGYTF.

This clonotype came up many times. The chain employs TRBV4-2 and TRBJ2-3; 8 nucleotides agree with TRBD2. The CDR3 contains 17 residues. Germline V gene sequence: CDR1 LGHNA, CDR2 YNFKEQ. After removal of 4 bases from V and 0 bases from J, the junction contained 9 bases not matched to a gene. The CDR3 spells CASSLTSGPYSTDTQYF. In DNA, the CDR3 is TGTGCCAGCAGCCTAACTAGCGGACCATATAGCACAGATACGCAGTATTTT.

The sample holds a few counts of this clonotype. The gene calls are TRBV9 and TRBJ2-5; D may be TRBD1 (6 bases). Germline V lookup: CDR1 SGDLS, CDR2 YYNGEE. V was clipped by 4 bases and J by 5 bases, with 27 bases between them. The CDR3 sequence is 18 residues long. The DNA for the CDR3 is TGTGCCAGCAGCAACCGTCCGGGACAAGAGACAACCAGGGAGACCCAGTACTTC. Residues: CASSNRPGQETTRETQYF.

V is TRBV27 and J is TRBJ1-1, with 11 bases that match TRBD1. CDR3 length: 17 residues. Losses at the gene ends were 1 base for V and 3 bases for J; bases not matched to a gene: 7. Per the germline V gene, CDR1 is MNHEY and CDR2 is SMNVEV (reference sequence). CDR3 sequence (DNA): TGTGCCAGCAGTTTATGGGGACAGGGGGTGCTGGACACTGAAGCTTTCTTT. Amino acids: CASSLWGQGVLDTEAFF.

This clonotype was observed many times. The chain couples TRBV2 to TRBJ2-1, with unresolved D. CDR3 length: 14 amino acids. From germline, CDR1 is SNHLY and CDR2 FYNNEI. Trimming cost V 10 bases and J 0 bases, with 13 bases left between them. The CDR3 DNA follows: TGTGCCATCCAAAGGTGGAGCTCCTACAATGAGCAGTTCTTC. Amino acids: CAIQRWSSYNEQFF.

Notes on this clonotype: A much larger clone lies a single base off, so this may be a read error. The CDR3 sequence: CSVEVFGGEGGEPFF. The CDR3 DNA reads as TGCAGCGTTGAAGTGTTCGGGGGGGAAGGCGGGGAGCCGTTTTTT. V usage is TRBV29-1 and J usage is TRBJ2-2; 8 nucleotides align to TRBD2. The CDR3 consists of 15 residues. Germline values: CDR1 SQVTM, CDR2 ANQGSEA.

This clonotype came up many times. This chain connects TRBV20-1 to TRBJ1-4; TRBD1 might be the D (5 bases). Germline CDR1 DFQATT, CDR2 SNEGSKA (reference sequence). Trimming cost V 3 bases and J 17 bases, with 16 bases left between them. This CDR3 has 11 amino acids. CDR3 amino acids: CSASRGTVYFF. DNA for the CDR3: TGCAGTGCTAGTCGTGGGACGGTCTACTTTTTT.

This clonotype was observed a handful of times. The chain uses TRBV24-1 and TRBJ2-3, with TRBD2 matching over 7 bases. Germline loops: CDR1 KGHDR, CDR2 SFDVKD. V dropped 4 bases and J dropped 0; count of bases not matched to a gene: 9. There are 17 residues in the CDR3. The CDR3 is CATSEKGISGSTDTQYF. The CDR3 DNA follows: TGTGCCACCAGTGAGAAAGGCATTAGCGGGAGCACAGATACGCAGTATTTT.

The chain has TRBV12-3 or TRBV12-4 and TRBJ2-5, with D maybe TRBD1 (6 bases). Trimming shortened V by 5 bases and J by 2 bases, and 15 bases separated the two germline ends. The CDR3 consists of 15 residues. This CDR3 is CASSTGLDPQETQYF. The CDR3, as DNA: TGTGCCAGCAGTACAGGGCTCGACCCTCAAGAGACCCAGTACTTC.